Each of the 22 T cell receptor beta chains below was sequenced from the same sample in a study of T cells in localized non-small cell lung cancer. Only in-frame clones appear in the TCRdb table, and some are missing; sequencing was by immunoSEQ multiplex PCR. Seen here are 2,500 or so clones, more than 35% observed once, and the top ten hold about 19%. Material: normal lung tissue next to the tumor, obtained before any cancer treatment. These receptors came from a woman between 35 and 75 years old with stage II squamous cell lung carcinoma.

The sample holds a few counts of this clone. The V gene is TRBV11-3, the J gene TRBJ2-7, with 7 bases that match TRBD1. V lost 5 bases to trimming and J lost 2 bases; unmatched junction nucleotides: 9. The length of the CDR3 is 15 residues. The germline V gene encodes CDR1 SGHNT and CDR2 YENEEA. For the CDR3, the DNA is TGTGCCAGCAGCCAACCCACAGGGGCCGCCTACGAGCAGTACTTC. This sequence encodes CASSQPTGAAYEQYF.

This clone was found a few times. This rearrangement joins TRBV6-8 to TRBJ1-4, with 8 bases identical to TRBD1. The CDR3 extends over 15 amino acids. Looked up from germline, CDR1 is MNHGY and CDR2 is SAAAGT. V lost 6 bases to trimming and J lost 4 bases; unmatched junction nucleotides: 7. The CDR3, as DNA: TGTGCCAGCAGCCTGGGACAGGATTTTAATGAAAAACTGTTTTTT. Translation: CASSLGQDFNEKLFF.

The V gene is TRBV11-3, the J gene TRBJ1-3; no definite D call. The CDR3 has 15 residues. Germline values: CDR1 SGHNT, CDR2 YENEEA. Trimming stripped 3 bases from V and 2 bases from J, with 11 bases between. The CDR3 nucleotides read TGTGCCAGCAGCTTTATTGTGGGAGCTGGAAACACCATATATTTT. Amino acid sequence: CASSFIVGAGNTIYF.

The chain carries TRBV29-1 and TRBJ2-7, with D possibly TRBD2 on 6 matching bases. There are 13 residues in the CDR3. The ends were cut back, 1 base at V and 2 bases at J, with 9 bases in the middle. CDR1 is SQVTM, CDR2 ANQGSEA, per germline. The CDR3 DNA is TGCAGCGTTGAAGCGGGAGCAGCCTACGAGCAGTACTTC. Amino acid sequence: CSVEAGAAYEQYF.

This chain uses TRBV4-1 with TRBJ1-2; D uncertain. Looked up from germline, CDR1 is MGHRA and CDR2 is YSYEKL. With 0 bases removed from V and 1 base from J, the gap between germline ends came to 9 bases. This CDR3 has 15 amino acids. CDR3 nucleotide sequence: TGCGCCAGCAGCCAAGATATCGGTCTTAACTATGGCTACACCTTC. This sequence encodes CASSQDIGLNYGYTF.

This clone was seen a few times. V gene TRBV11-3 combines with J gene TRBJ2-7, with 15 nucleotides matching TRBD2. J lost 2 bases, V lost 4 bases, and 6 bases had no gene match. Germline V CDR1 and CDR2: SGHNT, YENEEA. This CDR3 is 17 amino acids long. This CDR3 reads CASSWTSGGALAYEQYV. In nucleotides, the CDR3 is TGTGCCAGCAGCTGGACTAGCGGGGGGGCCTTGGCCTACGAGCAGTACGTC.

The chain links TRBV11-3 to TRBJ1-2; no reliable D call. The germline V gene has CDR1 SGHNT and CDR2 YENEEA. CDR3 size: 14 residues. The V gene lost 0 bases and the J gene lost 7 bases, with 12 bases spanning the gap. The CDR3 spells CASSLETTQGGYTF. For the CDR3, the DNA is TGTGCCAGCAGCTTAGAGACCACTCAAGGTGGCTACACCTTC.

The chain joins TRBV11-3 to TRBJ1-5; 10 bases are a match to TRBD1. After removal of 5 bases from V and 6 bases from J, the junction contained 7 bases not matched to a gene. CDR3 length equals 15 residues. Germline loops: CDR1 SGHNT, CDR2 YENEEA. The CDR3 DNA reads TGTGCCAGCAGCCCGGGACAGGGGACGGTTCAGCCCCAGCATTTT. Translating gives CASSPGQGTVQPQHF.

The V call is TRBV5-1, the J call TRBJ2-5; 8 nucleotides line up with TRBD2. V lost 4 bases to trimming and J lost 5 bases; unmatched junction nucleotides: 10. The germline V gene has CDR1 SGHRS and CDR2 YFSETQ. The CDR3 sequence is 15 residues long. The CDR3 region has the DNA TGCGCCAGCAGCGTAGACGGGGGGGGTTCGGAGACCCAGTACTTC. Its translation: CASSVDGGGSETQYF.

The rearrangement links TRBV11-3 to TRBJ2-1, with 13 bases identical to TRBD2. V lost 4 bases, J lost 9 bases, and 3 bases stayed unmatched. The CDR3 runs 14 residues. In germline, CDR1 is SGHNT, CDR2 YENEEA. This chain's CDR3 is CASSSGLAGSEQFF. CDR3 DNA sequence: TGTGCCAGCAGCTCGGGACTAGCGGGGAGTGAGCAGTTCTTC.

The J gene is TRBJ2-5, the V gene TRBV6-8; TRBD2 aligns across 16 bases. CDR3 length: 19 residues. CDR1 is MNHGY, CDR2 SAAAGT, per germline. V shed 7 bases and J 4 bases; nucleotides not matched to a gene: 15. In nucleotides, the CDR3 is TGTGCCAGCAACCCTCCGGGACTAGCGGGAGGGCCATCCCGAGAGACCCAGTACTTC. As protein: CASNPPGLAGGPSRETQYF.

The chain uses TRBV6-8 and TRBJ1-4, with D hard to call. The CDR3 has 14 residues. Germline lookup yields CDR1 MNHGY and CDR2 SAAAGT. The V gene lost 0 bases and the J gene lost 4 bases, with 6 bases spanning the gap. CDR3: CASSYSGYNEKLFF. The CDR3, as DNA: TGTGCCAGCAGTTACTCGGGGTATAATGAAAAACTGTTTTTT.

This clone has only a few counts. This chain links TRBV19 with TRBJ1-2; D not resolved. The CDR3 is 11 residues long. V shed 7 bases and J shed 8 bases, with 11 bases lying between them. CDR1 LNHDA and CDR2 SQIVND come from the germline V gene (reference sequence). For the CDR3, the DNA is TGTGCCAGTATCGACAAAGGAGGCTACACCTTC. This sequence encodes CASIDKGGYTF.

In its sample, this clone was seen a few times. This sequence joins TRBV9 and TRBJ2-1; TRBD1 might be the D (6 bases). V lost 1 base and J lost 7, with 12 bases in between. Per germline, CDR1 SGDLS and CDR2 YYNGEE. The CDR3 has 14 residues. CDR3 protein: CASSVSRGRNEQFF. In DNA form, the CDR3 reads TGTGCCAGCAGCGTAAGCAGGGGAAGAAATGAGCAGTTCTTC. The complete variable domain, with remaining parts taken from reference TRBV9 and TRBJ2-1, reads DSGVTQTPKHLITATGQRVTLRCSPRSGDLSVYWYQQSLDQGLQFLIQYYNGEERAKGNILERFSAQQFPDLHSELNLSSLELGDSALYFCASSVSRGRNEQFFGPGTRLTVL.

This clone was found a few times. The rearrangement uses TRBV7-1 and TRBJ2-5; perhaps TRBD2 as D (6 bases). TRBV7-1 qualifies as an ORF whose function is uncertain. The CDR3 totals 14 residues. Trimming stripped 4 bases from V and 0 bases from J, with 9 bases between. The CDR3 DNA follows: TGTGCCAGCAGCTTTACGGGGGACCAAGAGACCCAGTACTTC. Translation gives CASSFTGDQETQYF.

This clone is medium-sized (0.01 to 0.1%) by share. J is TRBJ1-2 and V is TRBV23-1; D possibly corresponds to TRBD1 (5 bases). TRBV23-1 is an open reading frame, and its role is uncertain. This CDR3 contains 17 residues. V lost 6 bases to trimming and J lost 4 bases, with 24 bases between them. The CDR3 sequence is CASSPGGGALAGYGYTF. The CDR3 DNA sequence: TGCGCCAGCAGCCCGGGCGGAGGGGCCCTGGCGGGCTATGGCTACACCTTC.

This clone was counted a few times. The chain uses TRBV6-8 and TRBJ2-7; 10 bases align to TRBD1. Germline lookup yields CDR1 MNHGY and CDR2 SAAAGT. The V gene end was trimmed by 0 bases and the J gene end by 6 bases; junction bases not matched to a gene: 8. The CDR3 length is 16 residues. The CDR3 nucleotides are TGTGCCAGCAGTTACTCGATCGGGACAGGGGTTGGCGAGCAGTACGTC. Amino acids: CASSYSIGTGVGEQYV.

CDR3 amino acids: CSVKSGEDTEAFF. CDR3 coding DNA: TGCAGCGTTAAGAGCGGGGAGGACACTGAAGCTTTCTTT. The rearrangement links TRBV29-1 to TRBJ1-1; no firm D call. The CDR3 extends over 13 amino acids. V shed 5 bases and J shed 3 bases, with 13 bases lying between them. Germline CDR1 is SQVTM and CDR2 is ANQGSEA.

V gene TRBV19 combines with J gene TRBJ1-1; 8 bases line up with TRBD1. The CDR3 totals 15 residues. Germline CDR1 reads LNHDA; CDR2 reads SQIVND (reference sequence). With 7 bases clipped from V and 1 base from J, the junction kept 8 bases outside the gene matches. The DNA for the CDR3 is TGTGCCAGTACCACGACAGGGGCTGGGAACACTGAAGCTTTCTTT. It encodes CASTTTGAGNTEAFF. Full variable domain (rest looked up from reference TRBV19 and TRBJ1-1): DGGITQSPKYLFRKEGQNVTLSCEQNLNHDAMYWYRQDPGQGLRLIYYSQIVNDFQKGDIAEGYSVSREKKESFPLTVTSAQKNPTAFYLCASTTTGAGNTEAFFGQGTRLTVV.

Only a few counts were recorded for this clone. V gene TRBV28 combines with J gene TRBJ1-4; D not resolved. Trimming stripped 5 bases from V and 0 bases from J, with 10 bases between. CDR3 size: 15 residues. Germline CDR1 and CDR2: MDHEN and SYDVKM. CDR3 in amino acids: CASSPPPATNEKLFF. In DNA form, the CDR3 reads TGTGCCAGCAGTCCCCCCCCAGCAACTAATGAAAAACTGTTTTTT.

A few counts support this clone. V usage is TRBV25-1 and J usage is TRBJ2-4; D gene uncertain. Trimming left V 3 bases short and J 3 bases short, with 6 bases between. Per germline, CDR1 MGHDK and CDR2 SYGVNS. This CDR3 is built from 13 residues. CDR3 DNA sequence: TGTGCCAGCAGTGATCAGAGCAAAAACATTCAGTACTTC. It codes for CASSDQSKNIQYF.

This sequence joins TRBV29-1 and TRBJ1-1, with D unresolved. This CDR3 is 13 amino acids long. Trimming cost V 6 bases and J 4 bases, with 15 bases left between them. The germline V gene encodes CDR1 SQVTM and CDR2 ANQGSEA. CDR3 nucleotide sequence: TGCAGCGTGAGCGTCGGGTCGGGCACTGAAGCTTTCTTT. Protein sequence: CSVSVGSGTEAFF. Looking up the rest from reference TRBV29-1 and TRBJ1-1 gives the full variable domain: SAVISQKPSRDICQRGTSLTIQCQVDSQVTMMFWYRQQPGQSLTLIATANQGSEATYESGFVIDKFPISRPNLTFSTLTVSNMSPEDSSIYLCSVSVGSGTEAFFGQGTRLTVV.